The next 27 T cell receptor beta chains were all read from a single sample in a study of immune evolution from preneoplasia to lung adenocarcinoma. The table came from immunoSEQ multiplex PCR; TCRdb's copy has only in-frame clones and leaves some out. The sample consists of about 8,600 clones, around four fifths of them appearing once. The sequencing sample was made of FFPE lung adenocarcinoma in situ tissue. These receptors were taken from a person aged 60-79 years with lung adenocarcinoma.

This rearrangement joins TRBV5-8 to TRBJ2-1, with 8 bases lining up with TRBD1. The CDR3 has 15 residues. Losses at the gene ends were 0 bases for V and 2 bases for J; bases not matched to a gene: 1. Per germline, CDR1 SGHTS and CDR2 YDEGEE. The CDR3 protein is CASSLGQGPYNEQFF. CDR3 coding DNA: TGTGCCAGCAGCTTGGGACAGGGGCCCTACAATGAGCAGTTCTTC.

The V and J genes are TRBV28 and TRBJ1-2; weak D call: TRBD1 (5 bases). The CDR3 is 13 amino acids. Germline-derived CDR1 and CDR2 are MDHEN and SYDVKM. V was trimmed by 6 bases and J by 6 bases, leaving 14 bases between them. The chain's CDR3 is CASRGTGVDGYTF. DNA for the CDR3: TGTGCCAGCAGGGGGACGGGGGTGGATGGCTACACCTTC.

The rearrangement joins TRBV2 to TRBJ1-5, with 7 bases identical to TRBD1. Trimming took 4 bases from V and 6 from J; bases not matched to a gene: 6. The germline V gene encodes CDR1 SNHLY and CDR2 FYNNEI. The CDR3 loop spans 14 amino acids. CDR3 nucleotide sequence: TGTGCCAGCAGTGCTCGACAGGGCAGTCAGCCCCAGCATTTT. Its protein is CASSARQGSQPQHF.

This rearrangement joins TRBV9 to TRBJ2-3; 11 bases align to TRBD2. The CDR3 has 16 amino acids. Germline loops: CDR1 SGDLS, CDR2 YYNGEE. The V segment lost 0 bases and the J segment 2 bases; nucleotides outside the gene matches: 2. CDR3 amino acids: CASSVVAGGLTDTQYF. CDR3 DNA sequence: TGTGCCAGCAGCGTAGTAGCGGGGGGGCTCACAGATACGCAGTATTTT.

Here the CDR3 reads CASSRGSYNEQFF. CDR3 DNA: TGTGCCAGCAGTCGCGGCTCCTACAATGAGCAGTTCTTC. V and J are TRBV7-8 and TRBJ2-1; D remains unclear. CDR1 and CDR2 (germline): SGHVS, FQNEAQ. CDR3 length: 13 residues. With 6 bases removed from V and 0 bases from J, the gap between germline ends came to 6 bases.

V and J are TRBV5-5 and TRBJ2-2; D possibly corresponds to TRBD1 (6 bases). With 4 bases removed from V and 0 bases from J, the gap between germline ends came to 13 bases. The germline V gene encodes CDR1 SGHKS and CDR2 YYEKEE (reference sequence). The CDR3 sequence is 16 residues long. This CDR3 is CASSLRQASNTGELFF. The DNA for the CDR3 is TGTGCCAGCAGCCTTCGACAGGCTTCGAACACCGGGGAGCTGTTTTTT. The variable domain in full, with the rest retrieved from reference TRBV5-5 and TRBJ2-2, is DAGVTQSPTHLIKTRGQQVTLRCSPISGHKSVSWYQQVLGQGPQFIFQYYEKEERGRGNFPDRFSARQFPNYSSELNVNALLLGDSALYLCASSLRQASNTGELFFGEGSRLTVL.

This clone came up a few times. The chain recombines TRBV7-2 with TRBJ1-3, with D possibly being TRBD1 (5 bases). The V and J ends lost 5 bases and 4 bases respectively, with 15 bases between them. Germline values: CDR1 SGHTA, CDR2 FQGNSA. This CDR3 has 15 residues. Here the CDR3 DNA reads TGTGCCAGCAGCCCAGACAGTCCATCGGGAAACACCATATATTTT. Its translation: CASSPDSPSGNTIYF.

The chain joins TRBV9 to TRBJ2-3, with D unresolved. The CDR3 is 14 amino acids. Per the germline V gene, CDR1 is SGDLS and CDR2 is YYNGEE. The ends were cut back, 0 bases at V and 2 bases at J, with 7 bases in the middle. CDR3 sequence: CASSVAPFTDTQYF. CDR3 coding DNA: TGTGCCAGCAGCGTAGCCCCATTCACAGATACGCAGTATTTT. The whole variable domain, filled in from reference TRBV9 and TRBJ2-3, reads DSGVTQTPKHLITATGQRVTLRCSPRSGDLSVYWYQQSLDQGLQFLIQYYNGEERAKGNILERFSAQQFPDLHSELNLSSLELGDSALYFCASSVAPFTDTQYFGPGTRLTVL.

The rearrangement links TRBV6-1 to TRBJ2-3; the match to TRBD2 covers 11 bases. V shed 4 bases, J shed 5 bases, and the junction held 5 bases outside the gene matches. The germline V gene has CDR1 MNHNS and CDR2 SASEGT. The CDR3 runs to 15 residues. The CDR3 here is CASSVSGGGGDTQYF. In DNA form, the CDR3 reads TGTGCCAGCAGTGTTAGCGGGGGGGGTGGAGATACGCAGTATTTT.

The table lists this clone with a few counts. The rearrangement uses TRBV2 and TRBJ2-3; D is undetermined. V was clipped by 7 bases and J by 4 bases, with 15 bases between them. This CDR3 spans 14 amino acids. CDR1 and CDR2 from the germline V gene are SNHLY and FYNNEI. CDR3 protein: CASILNLGADTQYF. For the CDR3, the DNA is TGTGCCAGCATTTTGAACCTCGGAGCAGATACGCAGTATTTT.

The rearrangement links TRBV6-6 to TRBJ1-2, with a possible D match to TRBD1 (5 bases). Germline V gene data show CDR1 as MNHNY and CDR2 as SVGAGI (reference sequence). V shed 3 bases and J shed 4 bases, with 15 bases lying between them. The CDR3 consists of 15 residues. The CDR3 DNA is TGTGCCAGCAGTTATGGAGGTCTCAGGGCCTATGGCTACACCTTC. Its protein is CASSYGGLRAYGYTF.

V is TRBV19 and J is TRBJ2-2, with D possibly being TRBD1 (6 bases). Germline loops: CDR1 LNHDA, CDR2 SQIVND (reference sequence). Trimming took off 5 bases at V and 4 bases at J, with 11 bases between the two ends. CDR3 length: 14 amino acids. The CDR3 loop reads CASSATGRTGELFF. As DNA, the CDR3 is TGTGCCAGTAGTGCGACAGGCCGCACCGGGGAGCTGTTTTTT. Full variable domain (rest looked up from reference TRBV19 and TRBJ2-2): DGGITQSPKYLFRKEGQNVTLSCEQNLNHDAMYWYRQDPGQGLRLIYYSQIVNDFQKGDIAEGYSVSREKKESFPLTVTSAQKNPTAFYLCASSATGRTGELFFGEGSRLTVL.

This clone was counted between two and nine times. The rearrangement joins TRBV9 to TRBJ2-2, with D unresolved. Trimming took off 2 bases at V and 6 bases at J, with 20 bases between the two ends. This CDR3 spans 17 amino acids. Germline CDR1 is SGDLS and CDR2 is YYNGEE. The chain's CDR3 is CASSVGGLQLVSGELFF. The CDR3 DNA reads as TGTGCCAGCAGCGTGGGCGGTCTACAGTTAGTCTCCGGGGAGCTGTTTTTT.

The table lists this clone with a count of one. The chain carries TRBV7-2 and TRBJ1-6, with D hard to call. The CDR3 sequence is 14 residues long. CDR1 is SGHTA, CDR2 FQGNSA, per germline. Trimming shortened V by 1 base and J by 3 bases, and 4 bases separated the two germline ends. CDR3 protein: CASSLEDYNSPLHF. CDR3 sequence (DNA): TGTGCCAGCAGCTTAGAAGACTATAATTCACCCCTCCACTTT.

The chain has TRBV6-5 and TRBJ1-2, with 12 positions matching TRBD1. There are 14 residues in the CDR3. CDR1 is MNHEY, CDR2 SVGAGI, per germline. Trimming cost V 8 bases and J 5 bases; bases outside gene matches: 6. The CDR3 sequence: CASRGTGGKYGYTF. The CDR3 bases are TGTGCCAGCCGAGGGACAGGGGGCAAGTATGGCTACACCTTC.

The V gene is TRBV9, the J gene TRBJ2-1; 13 nucleotides agree with TRBD2. J lost 10 bases, V lost 0 bases, and 10 bases had no gene match. CDR3 length: 17 amino acids. The germline V gene has CDR1 SGDLS and CDR2 YYNGEE. The CDR3 sequence: CASSVAATSGGLGEQFF. As DNA, the CDR3 is TGTGCCAGCAGCGTAGCTGCGACTAGCGGGGGGTTAGGAGAGCAGTTCTTC.

The rearrangement links TRBV2 to TRBJ1-5; D unclear. Trimming shortened V by 4 bases and J by 2 bases, and 6 bases separated the two germline ends. The germline V gene has CDR1 SNHLY and CDR2 FYNNEI. The CDR3 runs 13 residues. The CDR3 reads CASSAWGNQPQHF. In nucleotides, the CDR3 is TGTGCCAGCAGTGCATGGGGCAATCAGCCCCAGCATTTT.

This rearrangement joins TRBV7-8 to TRBJ1-5; D gene uncertain. Trimming left V 1 base short and J 7 bases short, with 11 bases between. Looked up from germline, CDR1 is SGHVS and CDR2 is FQNEAQ. The CDR3 covers 14 residues. The CDR3 sequence is CASSLGWAGQPQHF. DNA for the CDR3: TGTGCCAGCAGCTTAGGTTGGGCTGGGCAGCCCCAGCATTTT.

The rearrangement uses TRBV5-1 and TRBJ2-7, with TRBD1 identical over 7 bases. This CDR3 comprises 13 residues. Per germline, CDR1 SGHRS and CDR2 YFSETQ. The V gene end was trimmed by 7 bases and the J gene end by 2 bases; junction bases not matched to a gene: 6. This CDR3 is CASAGTDTYEQYF. CDR3 nucleotide sequence: TGCGCCAGCGCCGGGACAGACACCTACGAGCAGTACTTC.

The rearrangement joins TRBV18 to TRBJ2-6, with no clear D. The germline gives CDR1 KGHSH, CDR2 LQKENI. The CDR3 runs 19 residues. Trimming removed 2 bases at V and 0 bases at J, with 17 bases between. As DNA, the CDR3 is TGTGCCAGCTCACCAGGTGATGGGAAGACGGTCTCTGGGGCCAACGTCCTGACTTTC. It translates to CASSPGDGKTVSGANVLTF.

This clone appeared a single time. CDR3 nucleotides: TGTGCCAGCAGTTACGCGGCGAGCTCCTATAATTCACCCCTCCACTTT. It specifies CASSYAASSYNSPLHF. The V gene is TRBV6-5, the J gene TRBJ1-6; D is unresolved. CDR1 MNHEY and CDR2 SVGAGI come from the germline V gene. This CDR3 has 16 residues. Trimming pared 2 bases from V and 0 bases from J, leaving 8 bases between.

The table lists this clone with a few counts. The V and J genes are TRBV6-1 and TRBJ2-1; D not resolved. Trimming shortened V by 4 bases and J by 7 bases, and 14 bases separated the two germline ends. This CDR3 has 14 amino acids. In germline, CDR1 is MNHNS, CDR2 SASEGT. CDR3 residues: CASSANVGINEQFF. CDR3 bases: TGTGCCAGCAGTGCTAACGTGGGAATAAATGAGCAGTTCTTC.

This clone was recorded a few times. The J gene is TRBJ1-1, the V gene TRBV4-2; the D gene is possibly TRBD1 (6 bases). The CDR3 has 14 residues. Germline values: CDR1 LGHNA, CDR2 YNFKEQ. Trimming stripped 7 bases from V and 8 bases from J, with 20 bases between. CDR3 in amino acids: CASTPLTTGLEAFF. Written as DNA, the CDR3 is TGTGCCAGCACACCTCTAACTACAGGGCTGGAAGCTTTCTTT.

The chain has TRBV5-4 and TRBJ1-1, with TRBD1 as a possible D gene (6 bases). The CDR3 sequence is 13 residues long. Germline V gives CDR1 SGHNT, CDR2 YYREEE (reference sequence). V lost 3 bases to trimming and J lost 12 bases, with 18 bases between them. In DNA form, the CDR3 reads TGTGCCAGCAGCTCGGGACCAACAGGGTACACTTTCTTT. It yields the protein CASSSGPTGYTFF.

This clone has only one observation. The genes are TRBV7-3 and TRBJ2-5; no firm D call. CDR1 and CDR2 (germline): SGHTA, FQGTGA. Trimming stripped 2 bases from V and 5 bases from J, with 9 bases between. The CDR3 runs to 13 residues. The CDR3 here is CASSLDNSETQYF. CDR3 nucleotide sequence: TGTGCCAGCAGCTTAGACAATTCCGAGACCCAGTACTTC.

This chain connects TRBV6-5 to TRBJ1-5; D is perhaps TRBD1 (6 bases). The CDR3 is made up of 15 amino acids. V gave up 0 bases and J gave up 5 bases, with 11 bases separating them. Germline CDR1 is MNHEY and CDR2 is SVGAGI. The DNA for the CDR3 is TGTGCCAGCAGTTACTCCACAGGGAATGATCAGCCCCAGCATTTT. Protein sequence: CASSYSTGNDQPQHF.

This clone was found a few times. The chain carries TRBV27 and TRBJ2-2; 8 bases are a match to TRBD2. The length of the CDR3 is 18 residues. Germline-derived CDR1 and CDR2 are MNHEY and SMNVEV (reference sequence). V lost 3 bases, J lost 0 bases, and 9 bases stayed unmatched. In DNA form, the CDR3 reads TGTGCCAGCAGTTTGCGTTCTGGCGGGGGGACGAACACCGGGGAGCTGTTTTTT. This codes for CASSLRSGGGTNTGELFF.